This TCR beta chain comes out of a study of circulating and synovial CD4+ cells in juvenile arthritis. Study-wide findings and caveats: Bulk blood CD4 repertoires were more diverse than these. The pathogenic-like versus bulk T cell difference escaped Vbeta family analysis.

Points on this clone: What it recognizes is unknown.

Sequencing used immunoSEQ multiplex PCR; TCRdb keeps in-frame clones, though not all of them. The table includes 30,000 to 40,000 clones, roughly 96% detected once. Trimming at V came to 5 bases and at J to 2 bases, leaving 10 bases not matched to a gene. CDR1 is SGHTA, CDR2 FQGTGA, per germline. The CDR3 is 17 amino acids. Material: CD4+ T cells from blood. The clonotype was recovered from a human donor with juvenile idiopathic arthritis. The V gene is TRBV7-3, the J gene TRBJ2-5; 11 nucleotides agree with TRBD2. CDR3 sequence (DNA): TGTGCCAGCAGCCCCGGTCTGGGACTAGCGGAACAAGAGACCCAGTACTTC. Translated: CASSPGLGLAEQETQYF.